A single sample is the source of the 31 T cell receptor beta chains below, sequenced in a study of cytomegalovirus exposure and HLA in healthy donors. The PCR used 60 Vbeta and 13 Jbeta primers. The data were produced by immunoSEQ multiplex PCR, yet TCRdb's version contains in-frame clones alone and is incomplete. Of about 160,000 clones listed, around 74% were seen once; the top ten hold around 2.1%. Sequencing input: PBMCs. The receptors were gathered from a female donor in good health and CMV-seronegative.

V usage is TRBV7-3 and J usage is TRBJ1-1; D gene uncertain. The V end lost 1 base, the J end lost 1 base, and 4 bases lay between the germline ends. The CDR3 has 13 amino acids. In germline, CDR1 is SGHTA, CDR2 FQGTGA. The CDR3 reads CASSLRPNTEAFF. CDR3 in DNA: TGTGCCAGCAGCTTAAGGCCGAACACTGAAGCTTTCTTT.

The chain joins TRBV7-8 to TRBJ2-1; maybe TRBD2 (6 bases). Germline-derived CDR1 and CDR2 are SGHVS and FQNEAQ. The CDR3 sequence is 16 residues long. Trimming left V 1 base short and J 4 bases short, with 14 bases between. CDR3 sequence: CASSLDPPGAYNEQFF. CDR3 coding DNA: TGTGCCAGCAGCTTAGACCCTCCGGGAGCTTACAATGAGCAGTTCTTC.

J is TRBJ2-7 and V is TRBV7-2; D gene uncertain. The CDR3 extends over 12 amino acids. V was cut by 2 bases and J by 4 bases, with 6 bases left in between. Per germline, CDR1 SGHTA and CDR2 FQGNSA. Here the CDR3 reads CASSLSSYEQYF. In DNA, the CDR3 is TGTGCCAGCAGCTTAAGTAGTTACGAGCAGTACTTC.

The chain couples TRBV14 to TRBJ2-7, with 7 bases that match TRBD2. V trimming: 0 bases; J trimming: 4 bases; junction bases outside the gene matches: 18. The CDR3 consists of 19 residues. Looked up from germline, CDR1 is SGHDN and CDR2 is FVKESK. The CDR3 region is CASSQEGDFATSRQYEQYF. In DNA form, the CDR3 reads TGTGCCAGCAGCCAAGAAGGCGATTTCGCGACTAGCCGTCAGTACGAGCAGTACTTC.

This clone was detected once. The rearrangement uses TRBV27 and TRBJ2-1; TRBD2 matches at 9 bases. The V gene's germline CDR1 is MNHEY and CDR2 SMNVEV (reference sequence). The CDR3 is made up of 14 amino acids. Trimming removed 3 bases from V and 8 bases from J; junction bases left unmatched: 5. In DNA form, the CDR3 reads TGTGCCAGCAGTTTTCGACTAGCGGAGGATGAGCAGTTCTTC. Translating it yields CASSFRLAEDEQFF.

This clone has only a few counts. The chain is built from TRBV7-3 and TRBJ2-1, with 10 bases identical to TRBD2. Germline V gives CDR1 SGHTA, CDR2 FQGTGA. The V and J ends lost 2 bases and 8 bases, in that order; junction bases with no gene match: 15. CDR3 length: 18 residues. The CDR3 coding sequence is TGTGCCAGCAGCTTAGGGGGACTAGCGAACGCAGCTCGGGATGAGCAGTTCTTC. Translating gives CASSLGGLANAARDEQFF.

This clone has only a few counts. The gene calls are TRBV5-6 and TRBJ1-2; perhaps TRBD1 as D (5 bases). Germline CDR1 SGHDT, CDR2 YYEEEE. This CDR3 contains 15 residues. V was pared by 0 bases and J by 8 bases, with 17 bases between. The CDR3 loop reads CASSLEFSRERGYTF. The CDR3 nucleotides read TGTGCCAGCAGCTTGGAGTTTTCCAGGGAAAGGGGCTACACCTTC.

The table lists this clone with a count of one. Other DNA variants within this sample encode the same CDR3. The chain links TRBV7-9 to TRBJ1-4; 7 bases align to TRBD1. V was pared by 6 bases and J by 7 bases, with 5 bases of the junction left unmatched. CDR1 is SEHNR and CDR2 is FQNEAQ in the germline V gene (reference sequence). The CDR3 is 13 amino acids. The CDR3 DNA follows: TGTGCCAGCAGTCCCCAGGGGGGTGAAAAACTGTTTTTT. Translating it yields CASSPQGGEKLFF.

This clone has a handful of counts. The V and J genes are TRBV19 and TRBJ2-2; D may be TRBD1 (7 bases). CDR1 and CDR2 from the germline V gene are LNHDA and SQIVND (reference sequence). CDR3 length equals 15 residues. V lost 7 bases, J lost 5 bases, and 17 bases lay in between. The CDR3, as DNA: TGTGCCAGTAAAGGAGGGGCAGGGGGTACCGGGGAGCTGTTTTTT. Protein: CASKGGAGGTGELFF.

The chain employs TRBV18 and TRBJ2-7; D is perhaps TRBD1 (5 bases). Trimming left V 6 bases short and J 1 base short, with 13 bases between. In germline, CDR1 is KGHSH, CDR2 LQKENI. The CDR3 loop spans 14 amino acids. As DNA, the CDR3 is TGTGCCAGCTCCTTAGGGGCAGCTTCCTACGAGCAGTACTTC. Translation: CASSLGAASYEQYF.

The chain links TRBV18 to TRBJ1-2; D gene ambiguous. Germline V gene sequence: CDR1 KGHSH, CDR2 LQKENI. Deletions cut 4 bases from V and 6 bases from J, with 18 bases between. The CDR3 loop spans 15 amino acids. This chain's CDR3 is CASSRREQSLDGYTF. In nucleotides, the CDR3 is TGTGCCAGCTCACGCCGGGAACAGTCTCTCGATGGCTACACCTTC.

This clone turned up a few times. The rearrangement uses TRBV18 and TRBJ1-1; D is possibly TRBD1 (5 bases). Trimming removed 9 bases from V and 1 base from J, with 15 bases in between. Germline CDR1 reads KGHSH; CDR2 reads LQKENI. This CDR3 is built from 14 residues. The CDR3 coding sequence is TGTGCCAGTAAAATAAACAGGCAGAACACTGAAGCTTTCTTT. It encodes CASKINRQNTEAFF.

This chain links TRBV5-1 with TRBJ1-2; 7 positions match TRBD1. J was trimmed by 5 bases and V by 4 bases; bases with no gene match: 11. The length of the CDR3 is 15 residues. CDR1 SGHRS and CDR2 YFSETQ come from the germline V gene. The CDR3, as DNA: TGCGCCAGCAGCATAAACCCGGGACAGCCTTATGGCTACACCTTC. Translation: CASSINPGQPYGYTF.

V and J are TRBV19 and TRBJ1-1; the D is unclear. Per germline, CDR1 LNHDA and CDR2 SQIVND (reference sequence). This CDR3 has 14 residues. V lost 8 bases and J lost 10, with 23 bases in between. The CDR3 DNA reads as TGTGCCAGTGACTTTGGGTGGCGGCGCTCGGGAGCTTTCTTT. As protein: CASDFGWRRSGAFF.

This chain joins TRBV10-3 and TRBJ2-5; D not certain. Germline CDR1 ENHRY, CDR2 SYGVKD. V shed 2 bases and J shed 5 bases, with 3 bases lying between them. This CDR3 contains 11 residues. The CDR3 region has the DNA TGTGCCATCAGTGAGCGGGAGACCCAGTACTTC. It yields the protein CAISERETQYF.

The DNA for the CDR3 is TGTGCCAGCAGCCCGGGACAGGGGGCCGGGGAGCTGTTTTTT. It yields the protein CASSPGQGAGELFF. The chain uses TRBV5-4 and TRBJ2-2; 11 nucleotides match TRBD1. Unmatched junction bases numbered 2, after V lost 4 bases and J lost 6 bases. CDR1 is SGHNT and CDR2 is YYREEE in the germline V gene (reference sequence). The CDR3 covers 14 residues.

The CDR3: CASSDSWGAGVEQFF. CDR3 nucleotides: TGTGCCAGCAGTGACTCCTGGGGGGCGGGAGTTGAGCAGTTCTTC. V and J are TRBV6-4 and TRBJ2-1, with TRBD2 as a possible D gene (7 bases). Trimming shortened V by 0 bases and J by 9 bases, and 15 bases separated the two germline ends. From germline, CDR1 is MRHNA and CDR2 SNTAGT. CDR3 length: 15 amino acids.

The rearrangement links TRBV5-1 to TRBJ2-2; 7 nucleotides align to TRBD1. The V gene end was trimmed by 0 bases and the J gene end by 7 bases; junction bases not matched to a gene: 6. The CDR3 totals 15 residues. In germline, CDR1 is SGHRS, CDR2 YFSETQ. CDR3 nucleotide sequence: TGCGCCAGCAGCTTGGAGTACAGGGGATTCGGGGAGCTGTTTTTT. Its translation: CASSLEYRGFGELFF.

The V call is TRBV7-4, the J call TRBJ1-1; no reliable D call. The CDR3 is 12 amino acids. The V gene lost 2 bases and the J gene lost 11 bases, with 12 bases spanning the gap. Germline lookup yields CDR1 SGHVT and CDR2 SQSDAQ. The CDR3 protein is CASSLISRCAFF. CDR3 bases: TGTGCCAGCAGCTTAATTTCCAGGTGCGCTTTCTTT.

This clone was counted once. The rearrangement links TRBV15 to TRBJ2-1; tentative D call: TRBD2 (6 bases). CDR3 size: 16 residues. The germline gives CDR1 LNHNV, CDR2 YYDKDF (reference sequence). V lost 4 bases, J lost 6 bases, and 19 bases lay in between. The CDR3 sequence: CATSTPGMKGGNEQFF. CDR3 in DNA: TGTGCCACCAGCACCCCCGGCATGAAGGGAGGCAATGAGCAGTTCTTC.

V gene TRBV5-4 combines with J gene TRBJ2-1; 7 bases are shared with TRBD2. Germline V gene lookup returns CDR1 SGHNT and CDR2 YYREEE (reference sequence). The CDR3 is 15 residues long. J was trimmed by 7 bases and V by 1 base; bases with no gene match: 8. The CDR3 protein is CASSLRAGVRNEQFF. In DNA, the CDR3 is TGTGCCAGCAGCTTGCGTGCGGGAGTAAGGAATGAGCAGTTCTTC.

The rearrangement links TRBV29-1 to TRBJ1-2; 8 positions match TRBD1. V lost 6 bases and J lost 3; bases outside the gene matches: 9. Looked up from germline, CDR1 is SQVTM and CDR2 is ANQGSEA. This CDR3 contains 14 residues. CDR3 nucleotides: TGCAGCGTCGTAACAGGGGGTTTCGACTATGGCTACACCTTC. It is translated as CSVVTGGFDYGYTF. Using reference TRBV29-1 and TRBJ1-2 for the parts outside the CDR3, the full variable domain is SAVISQKPSRDICQRGTSLTIQCQVDSQVTMMFWYRQQPGQSLTLIATANQGSEATYESGFVIDKFPISRPNLTFSTLTVSNMSPEDSSIYLCSVVTGGFDYGYTFGSGTRLTVV.

The chain recombines TRBV6-1 with TRBJ1-5; D may be TRBD1 (6 bases). V was clipped by 6 bases and J by 7 bases, with 16 bases between them. Germline V gene data show CDR1 as MNHNS and CDR2 as SASEGT. The CDR3 is 14 amino acids. CDR3 DNA sequence: TGTGCCAGCAGCCGCACAGGGCCGGGGCAGCCCCAGCATTTT. Amino acids: CASSRTGPGQPQHF.

V gene TRBV2 combines with J gene TRBJ1-1, with D uncertain. V lost 4 bases to trimming and J lost 2 bases, with 8 bases between them. The length of the CDR3 is 13 residues. Germline CDR1 is SNHLY and CDR2 is FYNNEI. The CDR3 nucleotides are TGTGCCAGCAGTGTTGAGCAAAACACTGAAGCTTTCTTT. Encoded protein: CASSVEQNTEAFF.

The V call is TRBV18, the J call TRBJ2-5; 8 bases align to TRBD2. CDR1 is KGHSH and CDR2 is LQKENI in the germline V gene. CDR3 size: 15 residues. J gave up 7 bases and V 3 bases, and 10 bases lay outside the gene matches. The CDR3 DNA reads as TGTGCCAGCTCACCCTTGCCCAGCGGGGGCAGGACCCAGTACTTC. This translates into CASSPLPSGGRTQYF.

The chain couples TRBV9 to TRBJ1-5; TRBD1 matches 7 bases. CDR1 SGDLS and CDR2 YYNGEE come from the germline V gene. With 4 bases clipped from V and 8 bases from J, the junction kept 9 bases outside the gene matches. This CDR3 is built from 14 residues. CDR3 sequence (DNA): TGTGCCAGCAGCCGGACAGGCGACGGGGAGCCCCAGCATTTT. Its protein product is CASSRTGDGEPQHF.

This chain links TRBV15 with TRBJ1-1; possible D gene TRBD1, 5 bases. Germline loops: CDR1 LNHNV, CDR2 YYDKDF (reference sequence). Deletions cut 0 bases from V and 1 base from J, with 12 bases between. The CDR3 runs 16 residues. The CDR3 here is CATSRDLLGGNTEAFF. The CDR3 DNA follows: TGTGCCACCAGCAGAGATCTACTCGGGGGGAACACTGAAGCTTTCTTT.

A few counts support this clone. This sequence joins TRBV6-1 and TRBJ1-6; no clear D gene. CDR3 length equals 13 residues. Trimming took off 6 bases at V and 4 bases at J, with 7 bases between the two ends. Germline V gives CDR1 MNHNS, CDR2 SASEGT. The CDR3 DNA is TGTGCCAGCAGGGTAGATTATAATTCACCCCTCCACTTT. This encodes CASRVDYNSPLHF.

The gene calls are TRBV7-6 and TRBJ2-5; 12 bases map to TRBD1. The DNA matches TRBJ2-7 better at its end, which makes the J call doubtful. The CDR3 length is 17 residues. The germline gives CDR1 SGHVS, CDR2 FNYEAQ. CDR3 coding DNA: TGTGCCAGCAGCTTAGGGCCGGGACAGGGGGCCTCCTACGAGCAGTACTTC. Encoded protein: CASSLGPGQGASYEQYF.

V and J are TRBV7-3 and TRBJ2-2; 7 bases agree with TRBD1. Per germline, CDR1 SGHTA and CDR2 FQGTGA. This CDR3 is 17 amino acids long. The V and J ends lost 4 bases and 2 bases, in that order; junction bases with no gene match: 10. CDR3 coding DNA: TGTGCCAGCAGCTCGCCATTAGGGGACAGAAACACCGGGGAGCTGTTTTTT. Protein product: CASSSPLGDRNTGELFF.

The V call is TRBV18, the J call TRBJ1-1; 7 bases map to TRBD1. The V gene end was trimmed by 2 bases and the J gene end by 4 bases; junction bases not matched to a gene: 4. Germline V lookup: CDR1 KGHSH, CDR2 LQKENI. This CDR3 has 14 residues. CDR3 residues: CASSPISGGTEAFF. In DNA form, the CDR3 reads TGTGCCAGCTCACCAATCTCAGGGGGCACTGAAGCTTTCTTT.